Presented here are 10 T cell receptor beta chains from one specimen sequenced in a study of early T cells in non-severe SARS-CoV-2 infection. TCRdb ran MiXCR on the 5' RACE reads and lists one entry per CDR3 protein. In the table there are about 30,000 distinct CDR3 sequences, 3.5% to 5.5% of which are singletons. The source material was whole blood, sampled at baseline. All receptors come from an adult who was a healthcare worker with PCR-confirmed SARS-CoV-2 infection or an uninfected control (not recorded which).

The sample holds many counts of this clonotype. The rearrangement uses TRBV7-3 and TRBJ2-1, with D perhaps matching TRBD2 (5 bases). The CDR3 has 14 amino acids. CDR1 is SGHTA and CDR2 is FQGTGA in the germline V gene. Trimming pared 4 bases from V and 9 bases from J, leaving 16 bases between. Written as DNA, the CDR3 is TGTGCCAGCAGCTGGTATCACGGCAGCGGTGAGCAGTTCTTC. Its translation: CASSWYHGSGEQFF.

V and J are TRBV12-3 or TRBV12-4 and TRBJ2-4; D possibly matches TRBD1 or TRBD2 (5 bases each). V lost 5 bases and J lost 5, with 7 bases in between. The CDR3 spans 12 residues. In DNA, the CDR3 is TGTGCCAGCAGTGTGGGACAAAACATTCAGTACTTC. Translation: CASSVGQNIQYF.

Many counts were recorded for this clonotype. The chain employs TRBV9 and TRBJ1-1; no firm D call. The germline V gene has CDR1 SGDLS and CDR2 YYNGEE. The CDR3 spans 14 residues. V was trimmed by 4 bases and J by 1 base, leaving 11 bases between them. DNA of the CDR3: TGTGCCAGCAGCCCCCGGCCCACGAACACTGAAGCTTTCTTT. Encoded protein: CASSPRPTNTEAFF.

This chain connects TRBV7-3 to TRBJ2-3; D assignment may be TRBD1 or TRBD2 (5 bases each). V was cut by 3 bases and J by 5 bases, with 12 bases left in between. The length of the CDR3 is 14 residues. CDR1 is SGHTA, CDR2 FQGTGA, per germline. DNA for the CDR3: TGTGCCAGCAGCTTTCTAGTGGGGGAAGATACGCAGTATTTT. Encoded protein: CASSFLVGEDTQYF.

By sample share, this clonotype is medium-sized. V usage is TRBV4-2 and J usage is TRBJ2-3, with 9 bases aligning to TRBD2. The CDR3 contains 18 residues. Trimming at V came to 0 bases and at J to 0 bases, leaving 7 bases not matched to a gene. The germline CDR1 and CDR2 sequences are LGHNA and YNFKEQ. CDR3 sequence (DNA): TGTGCCAGCAGCCAAGACAGGAGAACTAGCGGGAGCACAGATACGCAGTATTTT. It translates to CASSQDRRTSGSTDTQYF.

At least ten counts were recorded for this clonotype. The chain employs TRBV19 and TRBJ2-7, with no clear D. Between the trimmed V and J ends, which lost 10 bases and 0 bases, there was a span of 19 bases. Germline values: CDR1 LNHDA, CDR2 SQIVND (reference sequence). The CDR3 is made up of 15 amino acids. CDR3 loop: CATTSRPWDSYEQYF. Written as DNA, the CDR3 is TGTGCCACCACAAGCAGGCCTTGGGACTCCTACGAGCAGTACTTC.

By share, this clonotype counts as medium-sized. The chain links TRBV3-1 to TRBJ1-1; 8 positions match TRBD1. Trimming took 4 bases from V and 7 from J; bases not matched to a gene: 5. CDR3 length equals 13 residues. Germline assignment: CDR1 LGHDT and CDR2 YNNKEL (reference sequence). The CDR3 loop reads CASSLDRADEAFF. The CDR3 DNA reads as TGTGCCAGCAGCCTGGACAGGGCTGATGAAGCTTTCTTT.

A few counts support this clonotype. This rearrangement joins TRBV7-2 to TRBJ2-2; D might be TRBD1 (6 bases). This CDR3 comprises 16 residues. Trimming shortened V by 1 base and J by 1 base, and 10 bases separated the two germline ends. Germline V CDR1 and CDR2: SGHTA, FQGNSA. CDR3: CASSLGVGQNTGELFF. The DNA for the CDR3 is TGTGCCAGCAGCTTAGGTGTGGGACAGAACACCGGGGAGCTGTTTTTT.

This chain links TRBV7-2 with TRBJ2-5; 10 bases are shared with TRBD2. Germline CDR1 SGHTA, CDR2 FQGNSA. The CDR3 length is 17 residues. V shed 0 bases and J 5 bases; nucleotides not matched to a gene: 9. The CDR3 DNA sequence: TGTGCCAGCAGCTTAGCGCGGACTAGCGGCGACGTGGAGACCCAGTACTTC. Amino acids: CASSLARTSGDVETQYF.

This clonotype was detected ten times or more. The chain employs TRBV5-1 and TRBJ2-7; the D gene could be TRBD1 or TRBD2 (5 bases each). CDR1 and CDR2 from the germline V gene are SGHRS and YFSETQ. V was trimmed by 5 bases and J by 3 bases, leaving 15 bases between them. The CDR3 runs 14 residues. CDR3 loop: CASSLGTLVYEQYF. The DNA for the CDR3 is TGCGCCAGCAGTTTAGGGACCCTCGTCTACGAGCAGTACTTC.